These 32 T cell receptor beta chains share one sample of origin, sequenced in a study of blood T cells in healthy people across ages. It was with a sample-barcoded 5' primer and a J-beta primer mix that a second PCR of about 6 to 12 cycles was run. TCRdb re-called the 5' RACE reads through MiXCR, storing one row per CDR3 protein. Among 500,000 to 600,000 distinct CDR3 sequences listed, 25% to 30% were seen once. Source material: blood. Receptors were obtained from a woman aged 65 to 85 in good health.

In this sample, this clonotype turned up a few times. This chain links TRBV29-1 with TRBJ2-3; a weak D match, TRBD2 (5 bases). This CDR3 region has 14 residues. The germline CDR1 and CDR2 sequences are SQVTM and ANQGSEA. Trimming shortened V by 6 bases and J by 0 bases, and 13 bases separated the two germline ends. The CDR3 loop reads CSVTSIKSTDTQYF. The DNA of the CDR3 is TGCAGCGTAACTAGTATAAAGAGCACAGATACGCAGTATTTT.

There are many counts of this clonotype. The chain employs TRBV12-3 or TRBV12-4 and TRBJ1-3; D is unresolved. Trimming left V 3 bases short and J 4 bases short, with 4 bases between. This CDR3 contains 12 residues. CDR3 amino acids: CASSFIGNTIYF. The CDR3 DNA reads as TGTGCCAGCAGTTTTATCGGAAACACCATATATTTT.

The chain employs TRBV20-1 and TRBJ1-2; maybe TRBD1 (6 bases). Looked up from germline, CDR1 is DFQATT and CDR2 is SNEGSKA (reference sequence). The CDR3 has 13 residues. The V gene lost 4 bases and the J gene lost 4 bases, with 13 bases spanning the gap. The CDR3 nucleotides read TGCAGTGCTACTCAGGGGCCGGCCTATGGCTACACCTTC. Translated: CSATQGPAYGYTF.

In its sample, this clonotype was seen many times. V usage is TRBV12-3 or TRBV12-4 and J usage is TRBJ1-1; D remains ambiguous. The CDR3 runs 12 residues. Trimming shortened V by 1 base and J by 4 bases, and 4 bases separated the two germline ends. The CDR3 DNA reads TGTGCCAGCAGTTTAGGTTTCACTGAAGCTTTCTTT. Encoded protein: CASSLGFTEAFF.

This chain uses TRBV6-1 with TRBJ2-1, with 9 nucleotides matching TRBD1. The V and J ends lost 6 bases and 4 bases, in that order; junction bases with no gene match: 10. The CDR3 runs to 16 residues. Germline V CDR1 and CDR2: MNHNS, SASEGT. The CDR3 loop reads CASRVQGALPYNEQFF. The CDR3 DNA sequence: TGTGCCAGCAGAGTACAGGGGGCGCTACCTTACAATGAGCAGTTCTTC.

The rearrangement links TRBV12-3 or TRBV12-4 to TRBJ2-7, with D uncertain. V was clipped by 6 bases and J by 1 base, with 10 bases between them. The CDR3 length is 13 residues. This CDR3 reads CASSTEISYEQYF. In DNA form, the CDR3 reads TGTGCCAGCAGCACAGAGATTTCCTACGAGCAGTACTTC.

The chain links TRBV20-1 to TRBJ1-2; D not certain. CDR1 DFQATT and CDR2 SNEGSKA come from the germline V gene (reference sequence). V shed 0 bases and J shed 12 bases, with 14 bases lying between them. This CDR3 contains 12 residues. The CDR3 DNA reads TGCAGTGCTAGAGATTTTGGGAGGGCGAACACCTTC. Translation: CSARDFGRANTF.

This clonotype showed up just a few times. CDR3 bases: TGCAGTGCTAGGTGGGGGGTATACAATGAGCAGTTCTTC. It yields the protein CSARWGVYNEQFF. The chain combines TRBV20-1 with TRBJ2-1, with D perhaps matching TRBD2 (6 bases). This CDR3 region has 13 residues. V was trimmed by 3 bases and J by 4 bases, leaving 10 bases between them. CDR1 and CDR2 from the germline V gene are DFQATT and SNEGSKA (reference sequence).

The chain employs TRBV7-2 and TRBJ2-3, with D possibly being TRBD2 (6 bases). The CDR3 has 13 amino acids. Deletions cut 5 bases from V and 8 bases from J, with 14 bases between. In germline, CDR1 is SGHTA, CDR2 FQGNSA. The DNA for the CDR3 is TGTGCCAGCAGCGGAGGGGCTTCAAGTACGCAGTATTTT. Translating gives CASSGGASSTQYF.

The chain employs TRBV5-1 and TRBJ2-5, with 11 bases matching TRBD2. V was clipped by 5 bases and J by 3 bases; unmatched bases: 3. The CDR3 totals 14 residues. In germline, CDR1 is SGHRS, CDR2 YFSETQ. The CDR3 sequence: CASRPSGRKETQYF. In nucleotides, the CDR3 is TGCGCCAGCAGGCCTAGCGGGAGGAAAGAGACCCAGTACTTC. The variable domain in full, completed from reference TRBV5-1 and TRBJ2-5, reads KAGVTQTPRYLIKTRGQQVTLSCSPISGHRSVSWYQQTPGQGLQFLFEYFSETQRNKGNFPGRFSGRQFSNSRSEMNVSTLELGDSALYLCASRPSGRKETQYFGPGTRLLVL.

V is TRBV2 and J is TRBJ2-4; D unresolved. This CDR3 is built from 14 residues. Germline CDR1 SNHLY, CDR2 FYNNEI. V was clipped by 5 bases and J by 9 bases, with 17 bases between them. The chain's CDR3 is CASSKGSPWGIQYF. The DNA for the CDR3 is TGTGCCAGCAGTAAAGGCAGCCCCTGGGGCATTCAGTACTTC.

This clonotype was picked up a small number of times. The chain links TRBV16 to TRBJ1-5, with 8 bases that match TRBD1. Trimming removed 0 bases from V and 6 bases from J; junction bases left unmatched: 4. The CDR3 totals 15 residues. Germline lookup yields CDR1 KGHSY and CDR2 FQNENV. This CDR3 is CASSQSNRGVQPQHF. The CDR3 DNA follows: TGTGCCAGCAGCCAATCGAACAGGGGGGTTCAGCCCCAGCATTTT.

This clonotype has more than one count but fewer than ten. CDR3 in DNA: TGTGCCAGCACCGAGGGGAGGGCCCGCGATGGCTACACCTTC. As protein: CASTEGRARDGYTF. V gene TRBV6-1 combines with J gene TRBJ1-2; D perhaps matches TRBD1 (5 bases). Germline CDR1 reads MNHNS; CDR2 reads SASEGT. The germline V and J ends were trimmed by 7 bases and 6 bases, with 18 bases remaining between them. The CDR3 loop spans 14 amino acids.

This clonotype was found a few times. V gene TRBV5-1 combines with J gene TRBJ2-5, with D unresolved. The CDR3 runs 14 residues. Per germline, CDR1 SGHRS and CDR2 YFSETQ. Trimming took off 0 bases at V and 5 bases at J, with 11 bases between the two ends. CDR3 coding DNA: TGCGCCAGCAGCTTGGGGCGTTTTGGGGAGACCCAGTACTTC. Translated: CASSLGRFGETQYF. The full variable domain, its missing parts supplied by reference TRBV5-1 and TRBJ2-5, is KAGVTQTPRYLIKTRGQQVTLSCSPISGHRSVSWYQQTPGQGLQFLFEYFSETQRNKGNFPGRFSGRQFSNSRSEMNVSTLELGDSALYLCASSLGRFGETQYFGPGTRLLVL.

This clonotype has a count of ten or more. The CDR3 region has the DNA TGTGCCAGCAGACGGACAGTGAACACTGAAGCTTTCTTT. Translating gives CASRRTVNTEAFF. This chain joins TRBV6-5 and TRBJ1-1, with a tentative D call TRBD1 (6 bases). Germline V gene data show CDR1 as MNHEY and CDR2 as SVGAGI. V lost 6 bases and J lost 0, with 8 bases in between. The CDR3 length is 13 residues.

This clonotype was counted a few times. The rearrangement links TRBV25-1 to TRBJ2-1; TRBD2 agrees at 8 bases. The CDR3 runs to 13 residues. V lost 7 bases to trimming and J lost 9 bases; unmatched junction nucleotides: 8. The germline gives CDR1 MGHDK, CDR2 SYGVNS. The CDR3 loop is CASTYPGGSEQFF. The DNA of the CDR3 is TGTGCCAGCACTTATCCGGGGGGGAGTGAGCAGTTCTTC. Together with reference TRBV25-1 and TRBJ2-1, the CDR3 gives the full variable domain: EADIYQTPRYLVIGTGKKITLECSQTMGHDKMYWYQQDPGMELHLIHYSYGVNSTEKGDLSSESTVSRIRTEHFPLTLESARPSHTSQYLCASTYPGGSEQFFGPGTRLTVL.

This clonotype was seen only a few times. J is TRBJ1-2 and V is TRBV20-1, with unresolved D. Trimming took 3 bases from V and 1 from J, leaving 9 bases between them. The CDR3 loop spans 13 amino acids. Germline loops: CDR1 DFQATT, CDR2 SNEGSKA (reference sequence). The CDR3 loop is CSASSDHNYGYTF. The CDR3 bases are TGCAGTGCTAGTTCGGACCATAACTATGGCTACACCTTC.

In its sample, this clonotype was seen once. The chain joins TRBV7-8 to TRBJ2-7; 9 bases match TRBD2. V lost 3 bases and J lost 1; bases outside the gene matches: 4. This CDR3 is 15 amino acids long. Germline V gene lookup returns CDR1 SGHVS and CDR2 FQNEAQ. In DNA, the CDR3 is TGTGCCAGCAGCTTGGCTAGCGGGGAGTCCTACGAGCAGTACTTC. Translated: CASSLASGESYEQYF. The full variable domain, rest sourced from reference TRBV7-8 and TRBJ2-7, is GAGVSQSPRYKVAKRGQDVALRCDPISGHVSLFWYQQALGQGPEFLTYFQNEAQLDKSGLPSDRFFAERPEGSVSTLKIQRTQQEDSAVYLCASSLASGESYEQYFGPGTRLTVT.

The count of this clonotype is one. The V gene is TRBV7-2, the J gene TRBJ2-3, with D possibly TRBD1 on 6 matching bases. Trimming removed 5 bases at V and 3 bases at J, with 15 bases between. The CDR3 has 15 amino acids. Per germline, CDR1 SGHTA and CDR2 FQGNSA. In DNA form, the CDR3 reads TGTGCCAGCAGCAAAGATACAGGGCTGACAGATACGCAGTATTTT. Translating gives CASSKDTGLTDTQYF.

This clonotype showed up just a few times. One end of the junction fails to match germline, which may point to a read error. This chain connects TRBV4-1 to TRBJ2-3; D may be TRBD2 (5 bases). The CDR3 loop spans 16 amino acids. Germline V gives CDR1 MGHRA, CDR2 YSYEKL. The CDR3 DNA follows: TGCGCCTGCAGCCAAGATTTCATGAGAGGGTCTGATACGCAGTATTTT. This translates into CACSQDFMRGSDTQYF.

This clonotype showed up just a few times. This chain uses TRBV12-3 or TRBV12-4 with TRBJ1-4, with TRBD1 matching 8 bases. CDR3 length: 14 amino acids. J gave up 7 bases and V 6 bases, and 7 bases lay outside the gene matches. CDR3 sequence: CASSPDRGGEKLFF. The CDR3 DNA is TGTGCCAGCAGCCCCGACAGGGGAGGTGAAAAACTGTTTTTT.

J is TRBJ2-5 and V is TRBV7-2; 10 nucleotides match TRBD2. The better agreement between TRBJ2-1 and the DNA end casts doubt on the J call. CDR1 is SGHTA, CDR2 FQGNSA, per germline. The CDR3 sequence is 15 residues long. CDR3 region: CASSLAASGGGEQFF. The CDR3 DNA reads as TGTGCCAGCAGCTTAGCGGCTAGCGGGGGTGGTGAGCAGTTCTTC.

The V gene is TRBV20-1, the J gene TRBJ2-5, with a tentative D call TRBD2 (6 bases). Germline CDR1 and CDR2: DFQATT and SNEGSKA (reference sequence). V shed 1 base and J shed 4 bases, with 10 bases lying between them. This CDR3 is 13 amino acids long. The CDR3 reads CSARVAGRETQYF. CDR3 DNA sequence: TGCAGTGCTAGAGTGGCGGGGCGAGAGACCCAGTACTTC.

The chain has TRBV5-1 and TRBJ2-7; 9 bases agree with TRBD2. With 4 bases clipped from V and 0 bases from J, the junction kept 5 bases outside the gene matches. This CDR3 comprises 15 residues. Germline-derived CDR1 and CDR2 are SGHRS and YFSETQ. Here the CDR3 reads CASSTIAGASYEQYF. The CDR3 nucleotides read TGCGCCAGCAGCACGATAGCGGGGGCCTCCTACGAGCAGTACTTC.

This clonotype was detected only a few times. The chain is built from TRBV5-1 and TRBJ2-1, with 8 bases lining up with TRBD1. Germline V gene data show CDR1 as SGHRS and CDR2 as YFSETQ. After removal of 4 bases from V and 7 bases from J, the junction contained 7 bases not matched to a gene. This CDR3 is 14 amino acids long. The CDR3 loop is CASSLKDRVNEQFF. The CDR3 DNA reads as TGCGCCAGCAGCCTGAAGGACAGGGTGAATGAGCAGTTCTTC.

This clonotype was counted between two and nine times. The rearrangement links TRBV6-6 to TRBJ2-1, with 7 bases fitting TRBD2. Matching the DNA end better, TRBJ2-7 makes the J call doubtful. Germline loops: CDR1 MNHNY, CDR2 SVGAGI (reference sequence). This CDR3 contains 14 residues. This CDR3 reads CASRGGSHIYEQYF. The CDR3 DNA reads as TGTGCCAGCAGGGGGGGGTCCCATATCTACGAGCAGTACTTC.

This clonotype was seen a handful of times. The chain joins TRBV7-2 to TRBJ1-1; 8 bases line up with TRBD1. This CDR3 region has 14 residues. CDR1 is SGHTA, CDR2 FQGNSA, per germline. The trim removed 7 bases at V and 7 bases at J, leaving 11 bases unmatched. CDR3 nucleotide sequence: TGTGCCAGCAACCCGGCGGGACAGGCTTATGAAGCTTTCTTT. Residues: CASNPAGQAYEAFF.

The chain has TRBV6-1 and TRBJ2-5, with D possibly called TRBD1 or TRBD2 (5 bases each). Trimming left V 7 bases short and J 0 bases short, with 9 bases between. CDR1 is MNHNS and CDR2 is SASEGT in the germline V gene. The CDR3 is 13 amino acids. The CDR3 is CASTGTNQETQYF. The DNA of the CDR3 is TGTGCCAGCACGGGGACCAACCAAGAGACCCAGTACTTC.

This clonotype has more than one count but fewer than ten. This chain joins TRBV7-2 and TRBJ2-5; 11 nucleotides match TRBD2. The CDR3 has 14 residues. Germline CDR1 reads SGHTA; CDR2 reads FQGNSA. V gave up 6 bases and J gave up 6 bases; unmatched junction bases: 6. Here the CDR3 reads CASSSSGGRKTQYF. CDR3 nucleotide sequence: TGTGCCAGCAGTTCTAGCGGGGGGAGGAAGACCCAGTACTTC.

The V and J genes are TRBV6-5 and TRBJ2-7; the D gene could be TRBD1 or TRBD2 (5 bases each). The CDR3 consists of 13 residues. Trimming left V 10 bases short and J 5 bases short, with 18 bases between. The germline V gene has CDR1 MNHEY and CDR2 SVGAGI. Here the CDR3 DNA reads TGTGCCACCCGAGGGGCAGGCTGGGACGAGCAGTACTTC. This encodes CATRGAGWDEQYF.

This clonotype was observed a few times. At one of its ends the junction is not consistent with the germline gene, which may arise from a read error. This chain connects TRBV6-6 to TRBJ1-6; maybe TRBD1 (6 bases). The germline gives CDR1 MNHNY, CDR2 SVGAGI (reference sequence). This CDR3 is 13 amino acids long. The chain's CDR3 is CASSHDFGDTLPF. For the CDR3, the DNA is TGTGCCAGCAGTCACGATTTTGGGGACACCCTCCCTTTT.

The rearrangement uses TRBV6-5 and TRBJ2-1; 10 nucleotides align to TRBD2. CDR3 length: 17 amino acids. CDR1 and CDR2 from the germline V gene are MNHEY and SVGAGI. Unmatched junction bases numbered 8, after V lost 2 bases and J lost 4 bases. CDR3 in DNA: TGTGCCAGCAGTTACAGCGGGGGGGCGGGTCTTTACAATGAGCAGTTCTTC. Its translation: CASSYSGGAGLYNEQFF.